This T cell receptor (beta chain) was documented in a study of shared clonotypes between healthy human individuals. Germline assignment: CDR1 SGDLS and CDR2 YYNGEE. The CDR3 length is 13 residues. Trimming removed 2 bases from V and 6 bases from J, with 9 bases in between. Only in-frame clones appear in the TCRdb table, and some are missing; sequencing was by immunoSEQ multiplex PCR. In the table there are approximately 1.5 million clones, about 98.5% of which are singletons. Comments on this clone: Other DNA sequences in this specimen translate into the identical CDR3.

Adults of Caucasian background living in Nashville, Tennessee made up all donors. What was sequenced was naive CD4+ T cells sorted from blood. Subset in this sample: CD45RA+ positively selected. The genes are TRBV9 and TRBJ1-5; D call uncertain. The source is a man between 25 and 39 years old in good health. The CDR3 region is CASSVEGGQPQHF. CDR3 nucleotide sequence: TGTGCCAGCAGCGTTGAAGGAGGTCAGCCCCAGCATTTT.